This T cell receptor (beta chain) was profiled in a study of blood T cell repertoires in COVID-19. About the research overall: The analysed material was cDNA or gDNA that came from T cells, B-cell-depleted T cells, or PBMCs.

The CDR3 extends over 15 amino acids. The germline V and J ends were trimmed by 7 bases and 0 bases, with 12 bases remaining between them. CDR1 and CDR2 from the germline V gene are KGHDR and SFDVKD. Study members were between 18 and 89 years old and lived in 20 to 30 US regions. Up to 2 weeks before entering the study, exposed participants had met a COVID-19 case. In this sample, this clone turned up once. The method was immunoSEQ multiplex PCR; TCRdb's version includes in-frame clones alone and lacks a portion of them. The sample gives a few hundred thousand clones, approximately 86% of which show up once; around 4.5% is in the top ten.

V and J are TRBV24-1 and TRBJ1-5; D is perhaps TRBD1 (6 bases). The specimen sequenced was PBMCs or T cells enriched from blood (not recorded which). This receptor was obtained from a woman aged 25-40 years who had been exposed to COVID-19. This chain's CDR3 is CATSAHRDSNQPQHF. CDR3 coding DNA: TGTGCCACCAGCGCTCACAGGGATAGCAATCAGCCCCAGCATTTT.